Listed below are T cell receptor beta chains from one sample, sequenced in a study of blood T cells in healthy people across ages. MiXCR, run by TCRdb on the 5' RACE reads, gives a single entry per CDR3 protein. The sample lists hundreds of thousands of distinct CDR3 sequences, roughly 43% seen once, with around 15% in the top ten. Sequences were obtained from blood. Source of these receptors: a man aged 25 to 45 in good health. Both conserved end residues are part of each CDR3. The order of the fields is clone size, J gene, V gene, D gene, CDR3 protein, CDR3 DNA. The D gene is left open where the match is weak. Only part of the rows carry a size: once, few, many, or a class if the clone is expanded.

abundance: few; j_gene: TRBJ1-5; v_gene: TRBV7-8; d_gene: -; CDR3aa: CASSTSPVAANQPQHF; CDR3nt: TGTGCCAGCAGCACTTCCCCGGTGGCAGCCAATCAGCCCCAGCATTTT
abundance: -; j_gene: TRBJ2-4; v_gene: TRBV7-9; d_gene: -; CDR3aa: CASSVRTAPEGQYF; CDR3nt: TGTGCCAGCAGCGTTCGGACAGCCCCCGAGGGCCAGTACTTC
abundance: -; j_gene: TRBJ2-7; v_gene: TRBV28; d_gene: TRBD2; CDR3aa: CASSNIGTGTSQYF; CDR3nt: TGTGCCAGCAGTAATATCGGAACCGGGACTAGCCAGTACTTC
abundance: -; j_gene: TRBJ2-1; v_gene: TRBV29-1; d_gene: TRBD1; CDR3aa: CSVEEVPDRDAYNEQFF; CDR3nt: TGCAGCGTTGAAGAAGTCCCCGACAGGGACGCCTACAATGAGCAGTTCTTC
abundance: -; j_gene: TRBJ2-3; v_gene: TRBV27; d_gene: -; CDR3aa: CASSKTGYSTDTQYF; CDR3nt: TGTGCCAGCAGTAAGACAGGTTACAGCACAGATACGCAGTATTTT
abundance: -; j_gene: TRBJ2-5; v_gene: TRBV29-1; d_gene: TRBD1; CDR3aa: CSVDRGSQETQYF; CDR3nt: TGCAGCGTGGACAGGGGCAGCCAAGAGACCCAGTACTTC
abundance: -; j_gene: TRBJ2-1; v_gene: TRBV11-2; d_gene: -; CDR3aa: CASSLLVAVYNEQFF; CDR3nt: TGTGCCAGCAGCTTACTCGTTGCCGTCTACAATGAGCAGTTCTTC
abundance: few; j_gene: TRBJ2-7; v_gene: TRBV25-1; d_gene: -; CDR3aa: CASSGWTETTSYEQYF; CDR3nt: TGTGCCAGCAGTGGTTGGACAGAAACGACGTCCTACGAGCAGTACTTC
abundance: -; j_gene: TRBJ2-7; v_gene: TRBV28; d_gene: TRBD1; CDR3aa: CASTLRTGVSYEQYF; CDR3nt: TGTGCCAGCACCTTGAGGACAGGGGTTTCCTACGAGCAGTACTTC
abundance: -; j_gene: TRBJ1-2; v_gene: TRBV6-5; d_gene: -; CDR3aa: CASSDAPQLYGYTF; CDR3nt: TGTGCCAGCAGTGACGCCCCACAGCTCTATGGCTACACCTTC